These 27 T cell receptor beta chains share one sample of origin, sequenced in a study of CD8+ T cells in alopecia areata. cDNA prepared by RNA extraction and subsequent reverse transcription served as the template for sequencing. TCRdb's table, derived via immunoSEQ multiplex PCR, lists solely in-frame clones and lacks some. The sample lists 89,000 or so clones, approximately 50% occurring once. What was sequenced was NKG2D-high CD8+ T cells sorted from blood. The receptors originated from a human donor with alopecia areata.

In its sample, this clone was seen a few times. This chain joins TRBV29-1 and TRBJ2-1; the match to TRBD2 covers 11 bases. V shed 3 bases and J 5 bases; nucleotides not matched to a gene: 6. Per the germline V gene, CDR1 is SQVTM and CDR2 is ANQGSEA. This CDR3 has 15 residues. The CDR3 nucleotides are TGCAGCGTTGAGGGCCTACTAGCGGGAGACAATGAGCAGTTCTTC. Protein sequence: CSVEGLLAGDNEQFF.

The rearrangement links TRBV7-2 to TRBJ2-5; D call uncertain. Trimming pared 6 bases from V and 5 bases from J, leaving 10 bases between. Germline CDR1 is SGHTA and CDR2 is FQGNSA. The CDR3 is 12 residues long. CDR3 sequence reads: CASSPLSETQYF. CDR3 nucleotides: TGTGCCAGCAGTCCCCTGTCGGAGACCCAGTACTTC.

The V and J genes are TRBV29-1 and TRBJ2-2; no reliable D call. The V end lost 3 bases, the J end lost 1 base, and 3 bases lay between the germline ends. Looked up from germline, CDR1 is SQVTM and CDR2 is ANQGSEA. This CDR3 spans 12 amino acids. CDR3 region: CSVDGNTGELFF. The DNA for the CDR3 is TGCAGCGTTGACGGGAACACCGGGGAGCTGTTTTTT.

V usage is TRBV13 and J usage is TRBJ1-6; D gene ambiguous. This CDR3 has 18 residues. The germline V and J ends were trimmed by 6 bases and 7 bases, with 25 bases remaining between them. Germline CDR1 reads PRHDT; CDR2 reads FYEKMQ (reference sequence). DNA for the CDR3: TGTGCCAGCAGTGCTGTTTTCGGACCAGGCCAAGGCAATTCACCCCTCCACTTT. This translates into CASSAVFGPGQGNSPLHF. Supplemented by reference TRBV13 and TRBJ1-6, the full variable domain reads AAGVIQSPRHLIKEKRETATLKCYPIPRHDTVYWYQQGPGQDPQFLISFYEKMQSDKGSIPDRFSAQQFSDYHSELNMSSLELGDSALYFCASSAVFGPGQGNSPLHFGNGTRLTVT.

The genes are TRBV19 and TRBJ2-1, with D perhaps TRBD1 or TRBD2 (5 bases each). Germline V lookup: CDR1 LNHDA, CDR2 SQIVND (reference sequence). The CDR3 is 16 residues long. The V end lost 5 bases, the J end lost 9 bases, and 23 bases lay between the germline ends. CDR3 sequence reads: CASSLPSFGADGEQFF. The CDR3 nucleotides are TGTGCCAGTAGTTTGCCCTCTTTCGGGGCTGACGGTGAGCAGTTCTTC.

V and J are TRBV2 and TRBJ1-1; TRBD1 is a possible D gene (5 bases). This CDR3 region has 16 residues. The ends were cut back, 3 bases at V and 6 bases at J, with 20 bases in the middle. CDR1 and CDR2 (germline): SNHLY, FYNNEI. DNA of the CDR3: TGTGCCAGCAGTGACCCGGGGAGCCGGGGGGGTGCTGAAGCTTTCTTT. This gives the protein CASSDPGSRGGAEAFF.

The chain uses TRBV25-1 and TRBJ2-7; D uncertain. V was trimmed by 3 bases and J by 1 base, leaving 7 bases between them. Germline V CDR1 and CDR2: MGHDK, SYGVNS. The CDR3 contains 13 residues. The CDR3 loop is CASSDIASYEQYF. The DNA of the CDR3 is TGTGCCAGCAGTGATATAGCTTCCTACGAGCAGTACTTC.

This clone turned up a few times. The chain employs TRBV7-9 and TRBJ2-7; 7 nucleotides match TRBD1. In germline, CDR1 is SEHNR, CDR2 FQNEAQ (reference sequence). The CDR3 loop spans 13 amino acids. Trimming at V came to 3 bases and at J to 3 bases, leaving 2 bases not matched to a gene. The CDR3 protein is CASSLGTVYEQYF. In DNA, the CDR3 is TGTGCCAGCAGCTTGGGGACAGTCTACGAGCAGTACTTC.

The V and J genes are TRBV30 and TRBJ1-2; D gene uncertain. CDR3 length: 10 amino acids. Trimming shortened V by 6 bases and J by 2 bases, and 4 bases separated the two germline ends. Germline assignment: CDR1 GTSNPN and CDR2 SVGIG (reference sequence). The DNA of the CDR3 is TGTGCCTGTGAGAACTATGGCTACACCTTC. Amino acid sequence: CACENYGYTF.

The sample holds a few counts of this clone. The V and J genes are TRBV29-1 and TRBJ2-7; D is ambiguous. This CDR3 has 12 amino acids. Per germline, CDR1 SQVTM and CDR2 ANQGSEA. V was clipped by 3 bases and J by 0 bases, with 6 bases between them. CDR3 sequence reads: CSVEQVSYEQYF. The CDR3 DNA is TGCAGCGTTGAGCAGGTCTCCTACGAGCAGTACTTC.

The chain uses TRBV7-9 and TRBJ2-1; D might be TRBD2 (5 bases). CDR3 length equals 15 residues. CDR1 and CDR2 (germline): SEHNR, FQNEAQ (reference sequence). V lost 0 bases to trimming and J lost 2 bases, with 8 bases between them. CDR3 amino acids: CASSLAGGTYNEQFF. The DNA for the CDR3 is TGTGCCAGCAGCTTAGCCGGAGGCACCTACAATGAGCAGTTCTTC.

The chain has TRBV25-1 and TRBJ2-1; perhaps TRBD1 as D (5 bases). V was pared by 3 bases and J by 1 base, with 7 bases between. The CDR3 runs 14 residues. Germline lookup yields CDR1 MGHDK and CDR2 SYGVNS. In DNA, the CDR3 is TGTGCCAGCAGTGATCCAGGGTCCTACAATGAGCAGTTCTTC. Translation gives CASSDPGSYNEQFF.

This rearrangement joins TRBV28 to TRBJ2-7; D call uncertain. CDR1 is MDHEN and CDR2 is SYDVKM in the germline V gene. CDR3 length: 11 residues. V shed 3 bases and J shed 10 bases, with 10 bases lying between them. Here the CDR3 reads CASSLTVNQYF. DNA for the CDR3: TGTGCCAGCAGTTTGACGGTAAATCAGTACTTC.

This chain uses TRBV4-1 with TRBJ2-1; D assignment may be TRBD1 or TRBD2 (5 bases each). Germline-derived CDR1 and CDR2 are MGHRA and YSYEKL. The V gene lost 0 bases and the J gene lost 5 bases, with 8 bases spanning the gap. This CDR3 is built from 14 residues. This CDR3 is CASSQEEGNNEQFF. The CDR3 nucleotides are TGCGCCAGCAGCCAAGAAGAGGGGAACAATGAGCAGTTCTTC.

The genes are TRBV6-1 and TRBJ2-5; D is possibly TRBD1 (5 bases). Trimming took off 6 bases at V and 3 bases at J, with 17 bases between the two ends. The CDR3 is made up of 15 amino acids. From germline, CDR1 is MNHNS and CDR2 SASEGT. CDR3 DNA: TGTGCCAGCAGGGCCTCTCAGGGTTTGGAAGAGACCCAGTACTTC. Residues: CASRASQGLEETQYF.

The CDR3 coding sequence is TGTGCCAGCAGTTCGCGGACTAGCGGGCCCTACAATGAGCAGTTCTTC. Protein: CASSSRTSGPYNEQFF. V gene TRBV28 combines with J gene TRBJ2-1; 11 nucleotides line up with TRBD2. The V and J ends lost 4 bases and 2 bases, in that order; junction bases with no gene match: 4. Germline loops: CDR1 MDHEN, CDR2 SYDVKM. This CDR3 is 16 amino acids long.

This chain joins TRBV5-4 and TRBJ2-7, with unresolved D. The CDR3 extends over 13 amino acids. Trimming stripped 0 bases from V and 1 base from J, with 5 bases between. CDR1 is SGHNT, CDR2 YYREEE, per germline (reference sequence). The CDR3 nucleotides are TGTGCCAGCAGCTTGGATGGGTCCTACGAGCAGTACTTC. Translated, it gives CASSLDGSYEQYF.

This clone was seen only once. The rearrangement joins TRBV28 to TRBJ2-5; D is ambiguous. The V gene's germline CDR1 is MDHEN and CDR2 SYDVKM. The ends were cut back, 6 bases at V and 5 bases at J, with 13 bases in the middle. The CDR3 contains 13 residues. This chain's CDR3 is CASRPLGWETQYF. Written as DNA, the CDR3 is TGTGCCAGCAGACCCCTAGGGTGGGAGACCCAGTACTTC.

This clone came up once. The chain employs TRBV7-9 and TRBJ2-7, with unresolved D. Germline loops: CDR1 SEHNR, CDR2 FQNEAQ (reference sequence). With 3 bases removed from V and 0 bases from J, the gap between germline ends came to 6 bases. The length of the CDR3 is 13 residues. The CDR3 nucleotides are TGTGCCAGCAGCTTCCCGAGCTCCTACGAGCAGTACTTC. Translating gives CASSFPSSYEQYF.

V is TRBV30 and J is TRBJ1-2; 7 bases are shared with TRBD1. J gave up 4 bases and V 6 bases, and 5 bases lay outside the gene matches. This CDR3 region has 12 residues. CDR1 is GTSNPN, CDR2 SVGIG, per germline (reference sequence). The chain's CDR3 is CACTGEVYGYTF. CDR3 DNA: TGTGCCTGTACAGGGGAGGTCTATGGCTACACCTTC.

Only a few counts were recorded for this clone. The genes are TRBV28 and TRBJ2-2, with D possibly TRBD2 on 5 matching bases. CDR1 is MDHEN, CDR2 SYDVKM, per germline. The CDR3 runs 15 residues. Trimming stripped 2 bases from V and 4 bases from J, with 11 bases between. CDR3 region: CASSLRLARTGELFF. Written as DNA, the CDR3 is TGTGCCAGCAGTTTAAGGCTAGCTCGCACCGGGGAGCTGTTTTTT.

The CDR3 sequence: CASSPAGAGEQYF. CDR3 bases: TGCGCCAGCAGCCCAGCGGGAGCTGGCGAGCAGTACTTC. The V and J genes are TRBV4-3 and TRBJ2-7; TRBD2 aligns across 8 bases. Trimming took 4 bases from V and 6 from J; bases not matched to a gene: 5. The CDR3 extends over 13 amino acids. CDR1 is LGHNA and CDR2 is YSLEER in the germline V gene.

The V and J genes are TRBV7-9 and TRBJ2-7; possibly TRBD1 for D (5 bases). Trimming left V 2 bases short and J 3 bases short, with 11 bases between. CDR3 length: 14 amino acids. Germline V lookup: CDR1 SEHNR, CDR2 FQNEAQ (reference sequence). CDR3 nucleotides: TGTGCCAGCAGCTTACCAGGGCTGGGCTACGAGCAGTACTTC. It translates to CASSLPGLGYEQYF.

The chain links TRBV9 to TRBJ2-3; TRBD1 or TRBD2 may be the D gene (7 bases each). V dropped 2 bases and J dropped 5 bases, with 12 bases sitting between them. The CDR3 has 14 residues. The germline CDR1 and CDR2 sequences are SGDLS and YYNGEE. The CDR3 DNA sequence: TGTGCCAGCAGCGTTCCAGGGGGGGAAGATACGCAGTATTTT. Encoded protein: CASSVPGGEDTQYF. Using reference TRBV9 and TRBJ2-3 for the parts outside the CDR3, the full variable domain is DSGVTQTPKHLITATGQRVTLRCSPRSGDLSVYWYQQSLDQGLQFLIQYYNGEERAKGNILERFSAQQFPDLHSELNLSSLELGDSALYFCASSVPGGEDTQYFGPGTRLTVL.

This chain's CDR3 is CASSRDSNQPQHF. In DNA, the CDR3 is TGTGCCAGCAGCAGAGATAGCAATCAGCCCCAGCATTTT. The chain is built from TRBV27 and TRBJ1-5; D is ambiguous. This CDR3 contains 13 residues. Germline-derived CDR1 and CDR2 are MNHEY and SMNVEV (reference sequence). V lost 6 bases to trimming and J lost 0 bases, with 6 bases between them.

The rearrangement uses TRBV27 and TRBJ1-2, with D unclear. This CDR3 is 13 amino acids long. Germline V gives CDR1 MNHEY, CDR2 SMNVEV (reference sequence). Trimming took off 6 bases at V and 7 bases at J, with 15 bases between the two ends. The CDR3: CASRGLASGGYTF. In nucleotides, the CDR3 is TGTGCCAGCAGAGGCCTGGCATCGGGTGGCTACACCTTC.

This clone came up a few times. The J gene is TRBJ2-1, the V gene TRBV4-3, with D perhaps TRBD1 (6 bases). V gave up 5 bases and J gave up 1 base, with 15 bases separating them. Germline CDR1 LGHNA, CDR2 YSLEER. This CDR3 has 16 amino acids. The CDR3 sequence: CASSTSLGGSYNEQFF. The CDR3 nucleotides read TGCGCCAGCAGCACCTCCCTAGGGGGTTCCTACAATGAGCAGTTCTTC.